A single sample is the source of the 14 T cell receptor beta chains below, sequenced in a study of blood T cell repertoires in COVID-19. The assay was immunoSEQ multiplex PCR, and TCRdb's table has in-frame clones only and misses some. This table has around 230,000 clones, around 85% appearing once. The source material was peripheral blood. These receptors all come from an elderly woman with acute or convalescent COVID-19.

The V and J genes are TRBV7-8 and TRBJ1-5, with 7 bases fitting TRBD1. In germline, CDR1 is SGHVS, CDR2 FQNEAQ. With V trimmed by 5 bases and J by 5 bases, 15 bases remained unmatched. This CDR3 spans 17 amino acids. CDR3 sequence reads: CASSRPPTGTEHQPQHF. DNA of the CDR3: TGTGCCAGCAGCCGACCCCCGACAGGGACGGAGCATCAGCCCCAGCATTTT.

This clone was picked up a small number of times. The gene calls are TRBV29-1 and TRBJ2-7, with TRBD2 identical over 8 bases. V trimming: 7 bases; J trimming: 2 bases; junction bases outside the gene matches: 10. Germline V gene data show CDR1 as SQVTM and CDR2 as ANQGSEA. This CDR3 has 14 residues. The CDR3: CSARTSGSPYEQYF. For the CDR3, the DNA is TGCAGCGCCAGAACTAGCGGTTCTCCCTACGAGCAGTACTTC.

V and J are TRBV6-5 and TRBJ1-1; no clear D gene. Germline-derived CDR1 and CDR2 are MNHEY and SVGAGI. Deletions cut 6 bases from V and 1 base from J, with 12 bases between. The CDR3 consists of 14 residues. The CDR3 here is CASSRTLSNTEAFF. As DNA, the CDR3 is TGTGCCAGCAGCCGAACCCTATCGAACACTGAAGCTTTCTTT.

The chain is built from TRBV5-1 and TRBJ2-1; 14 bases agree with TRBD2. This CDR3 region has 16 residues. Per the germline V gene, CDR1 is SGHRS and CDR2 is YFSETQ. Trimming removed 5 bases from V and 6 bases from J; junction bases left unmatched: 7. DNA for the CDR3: TGCGCCAGCAGGCTAGGGACTAGCGGGGGTAGCAATGAGCAGTTCTTC. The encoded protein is CASRLGTSGGSNEQFF.

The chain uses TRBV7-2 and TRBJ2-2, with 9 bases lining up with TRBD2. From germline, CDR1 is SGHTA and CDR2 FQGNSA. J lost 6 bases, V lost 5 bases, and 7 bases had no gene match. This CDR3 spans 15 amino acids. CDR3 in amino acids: CASSPRGLASGELFF. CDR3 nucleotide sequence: TGTGCCAGCAGCCCCCGAGGACTAGCGTCCGGGGAGCTGTTTTTT.

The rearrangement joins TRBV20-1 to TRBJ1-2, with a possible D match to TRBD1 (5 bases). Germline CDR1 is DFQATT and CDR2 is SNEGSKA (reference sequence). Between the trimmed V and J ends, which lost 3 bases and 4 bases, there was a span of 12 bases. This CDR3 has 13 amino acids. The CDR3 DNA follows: TGCAGTGCTAGTTTGCAGGGCCCCTATGGCTACACCTTC. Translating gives CSASLQGPYGYTF.

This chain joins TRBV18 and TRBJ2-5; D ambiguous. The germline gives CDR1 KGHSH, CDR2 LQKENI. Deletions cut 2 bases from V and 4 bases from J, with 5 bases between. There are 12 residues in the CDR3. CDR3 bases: TGTGCCAGCTCACCATCCCGAGAGACCCAGTACTTC. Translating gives CASSPSRETQYF.

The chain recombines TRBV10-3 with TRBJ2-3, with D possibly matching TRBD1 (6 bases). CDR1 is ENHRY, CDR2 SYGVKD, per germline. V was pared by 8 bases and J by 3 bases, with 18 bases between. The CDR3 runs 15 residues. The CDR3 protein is CAIAGQGSGTDTQYF. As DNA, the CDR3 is TGTGCCATCGCCGGGCAGGGGTCAGGTACAGATACGCAGTATTTT.

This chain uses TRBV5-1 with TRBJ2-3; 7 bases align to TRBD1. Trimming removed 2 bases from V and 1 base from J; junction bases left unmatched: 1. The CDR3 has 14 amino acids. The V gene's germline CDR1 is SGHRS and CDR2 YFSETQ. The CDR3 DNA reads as TGCGCCAGCAGCTTAGGGGGCGGCACAGATACGCAGTATTTT. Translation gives CASSLGGGTDTQYF.

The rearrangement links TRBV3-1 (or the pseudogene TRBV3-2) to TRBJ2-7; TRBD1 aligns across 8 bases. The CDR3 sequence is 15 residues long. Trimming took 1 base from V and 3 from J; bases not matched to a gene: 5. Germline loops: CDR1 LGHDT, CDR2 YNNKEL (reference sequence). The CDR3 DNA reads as TGTGCCAGCAGCCAAGTGCACAGGGGGAACTACGAGCAGTACTTC. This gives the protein CASSQVHRGNYEQYF.

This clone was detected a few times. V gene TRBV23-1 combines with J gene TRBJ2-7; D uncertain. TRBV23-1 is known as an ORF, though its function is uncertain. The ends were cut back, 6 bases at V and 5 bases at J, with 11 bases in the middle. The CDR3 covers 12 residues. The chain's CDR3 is CASSHSHDEQYF. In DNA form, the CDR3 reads TGCGCCAGCAGCCACAGCCACGACGAGCAGTACTTC.

CDR3 coding DNA: TGTGCCTGGAGTTCGGGGGGCCTCCAAGAGACCCAGTACTTC. Amino acids: CAWSSGGLQETQYF. This chain uses TRBV30 with TRBJ2-5; D might be TRBD2 (7 bases). V was trimmed by 2 bases and J by 1 base, leaving 11 bases between them. This CDR3 is 14 amino acids long. CDR1 and CDR2 from the germline V gene are GTSNPN and SVGIG (reference sequence).

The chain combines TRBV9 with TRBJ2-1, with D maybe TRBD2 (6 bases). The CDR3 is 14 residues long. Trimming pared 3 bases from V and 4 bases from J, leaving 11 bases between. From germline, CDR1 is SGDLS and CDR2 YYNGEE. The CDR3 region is CASSAGAGYNEQFF. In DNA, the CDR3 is TGTGCCAGCAGCGCCGGGGCGGGGTACAATGAGCAGTTCTTC.

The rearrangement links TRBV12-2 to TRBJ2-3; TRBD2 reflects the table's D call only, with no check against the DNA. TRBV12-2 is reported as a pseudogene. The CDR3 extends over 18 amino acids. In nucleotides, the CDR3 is TGTGCAAGTCGCCTCGGACTAGCGGGGGGGAGGGGCACAGATACGCAGTATTTT. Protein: CASRLGLAGGRGTDTQYF.